This T cell receptor (delta chain) is from a study of DNA immune sequencing with unique molecular identifiers. Study-level background: Fluorescence-activated cell sorting enriched γδ T cells from PBMC.

This clone is medium-sized. Its antigen is unidentified. The V and J ends lost 4 bases and 5 bases respectively, with 53 bases between them. The germline V gene encodes CDR1 TSWWSYY and CDR2 QGS. This CDR3 contains 27 residues. All 8 TRDV and 4 TRDJ genes were targeted in 32-plex amplification of genomic DNA. A 12-nucleotide UMI was added during 3 to 4 barcoding PCR cycles before adapter PCR. TCRdb redid the clone calls on the multiplex PCR reads with CATT. The sample carries more than 2,000 delta-chain clones, roughly 15% recorded once. Study-wide results and caveats: TRDV2 paired with TRDJ1 was the most common TRD rearrangement among healthy donor clonotypes.

The TCR originated in a human donor in good health. The rearrangement uses TRDV1 and TRDJ1; D is tentatively TRDD2 or TRDD3 (9 bases each). The J gene, missing from TCRdb, was assigned here through DNA to germline matching. What was sequenced was gamma-delta T cells from PBMCs. As DNA, the CDR3 is TGTGCTCTTGGGGCTCCATCCTCCTTCCTACGAGAGAGACTGGGGGACGCGATAAAAAGGGATCGGGATAAACTCATCTTT. Amino acids: CALGAPSSFLRERLGDAIKRDRDKLIF.